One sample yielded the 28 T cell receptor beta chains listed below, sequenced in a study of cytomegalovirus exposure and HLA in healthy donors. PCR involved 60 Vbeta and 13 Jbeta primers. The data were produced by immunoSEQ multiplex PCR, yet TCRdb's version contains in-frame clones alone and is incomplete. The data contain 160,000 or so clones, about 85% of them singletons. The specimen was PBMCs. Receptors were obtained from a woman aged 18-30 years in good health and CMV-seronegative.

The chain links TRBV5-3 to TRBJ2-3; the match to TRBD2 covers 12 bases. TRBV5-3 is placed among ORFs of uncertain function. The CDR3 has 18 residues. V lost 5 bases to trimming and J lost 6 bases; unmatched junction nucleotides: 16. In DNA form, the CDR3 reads TGTGCCAGAAGTCTGAGAAGACTAGCGGGAGAGCCCGGGGATACGCAGTATTTT. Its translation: CARSLRRLAGEPGDTQYF.

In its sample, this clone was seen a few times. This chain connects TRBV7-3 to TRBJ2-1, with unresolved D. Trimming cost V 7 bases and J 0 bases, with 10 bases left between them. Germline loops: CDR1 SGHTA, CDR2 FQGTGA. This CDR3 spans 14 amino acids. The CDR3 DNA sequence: TGTGCCAGCATCGTTTATCTCTCCTACAATGAGCAGTTCTTC. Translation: CASIVYLSYNEQFF.

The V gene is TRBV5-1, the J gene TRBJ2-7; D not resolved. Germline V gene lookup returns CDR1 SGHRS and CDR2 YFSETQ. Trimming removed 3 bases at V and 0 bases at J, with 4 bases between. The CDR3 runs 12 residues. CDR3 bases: TGCGCCAGCAGCTCTAACTCCTACGAGCAGTACTTC. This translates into CASSSNSYEQYF.

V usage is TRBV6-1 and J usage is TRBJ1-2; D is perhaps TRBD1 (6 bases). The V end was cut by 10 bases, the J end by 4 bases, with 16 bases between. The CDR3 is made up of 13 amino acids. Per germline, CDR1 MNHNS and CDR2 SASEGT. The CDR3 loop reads CATAKSGAYGYTF. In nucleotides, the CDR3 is TGTGCCACCGCTAAGTCAGGGGCCTATGGCTACACCTTC.

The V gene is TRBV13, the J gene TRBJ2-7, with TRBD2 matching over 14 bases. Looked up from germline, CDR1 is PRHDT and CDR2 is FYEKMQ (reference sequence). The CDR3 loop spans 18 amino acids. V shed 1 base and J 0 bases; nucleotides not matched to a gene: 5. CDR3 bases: TGTGCCAGCAGCTTAGAGCGACTAGCGGGAGGGAGCTCCTACGAGCAGTACTTC. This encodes CASSLERLAGGSSYEQYF.

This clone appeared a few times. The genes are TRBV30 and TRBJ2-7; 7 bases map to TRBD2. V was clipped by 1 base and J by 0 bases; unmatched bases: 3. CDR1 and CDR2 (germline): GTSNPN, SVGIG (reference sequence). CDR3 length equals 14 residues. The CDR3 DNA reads TGTGCCTGGAGTGGGGGGGGAAGCTCCTACGAGCAGTACTTC. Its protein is CAWSGGGSSYEQYF.

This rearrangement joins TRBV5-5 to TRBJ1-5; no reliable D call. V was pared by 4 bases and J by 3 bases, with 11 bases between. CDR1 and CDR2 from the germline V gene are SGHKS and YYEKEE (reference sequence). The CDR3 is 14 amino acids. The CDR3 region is CASSLYGYNQPQHF. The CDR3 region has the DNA TGTGCCAGCAGCCTCTACGGTTACAATCAGCCCCAGCATTTT.

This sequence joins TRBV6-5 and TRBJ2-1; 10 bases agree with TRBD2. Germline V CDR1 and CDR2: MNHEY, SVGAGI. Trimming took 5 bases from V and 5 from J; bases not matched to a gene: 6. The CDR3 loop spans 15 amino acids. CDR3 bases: TGTGCCAGCAGTCGCAGCGGGAGGGCCAACAATGAGCAGTTCTTC. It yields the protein CASSRSGRANNEQFF.

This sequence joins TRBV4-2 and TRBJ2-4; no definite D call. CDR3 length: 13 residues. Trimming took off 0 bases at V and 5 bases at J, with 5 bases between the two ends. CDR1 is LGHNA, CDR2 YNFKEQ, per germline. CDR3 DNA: TGTGCCAGCAGCCAAGACCGTGAAAACATTCAGTACTTC. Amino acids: CASSQDRENIQYF.

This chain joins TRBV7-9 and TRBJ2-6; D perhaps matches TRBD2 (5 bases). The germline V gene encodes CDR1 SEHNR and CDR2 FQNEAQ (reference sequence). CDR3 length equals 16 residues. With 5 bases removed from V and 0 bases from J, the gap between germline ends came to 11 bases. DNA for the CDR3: TGTGCCAGCAGCGTCCTAGCCCGCTCTGGGGCCAACGTCCTGACTTTC. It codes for CASSVLARSGANVLTF.

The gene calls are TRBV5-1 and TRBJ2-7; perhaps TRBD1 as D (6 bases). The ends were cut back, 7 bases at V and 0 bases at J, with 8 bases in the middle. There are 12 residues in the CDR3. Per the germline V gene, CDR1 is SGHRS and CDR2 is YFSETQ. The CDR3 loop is CASGGASYEQYF. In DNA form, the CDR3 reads TGCGCCAGCGGGGGCGCCTCCTACGAGCAGTACTTC.

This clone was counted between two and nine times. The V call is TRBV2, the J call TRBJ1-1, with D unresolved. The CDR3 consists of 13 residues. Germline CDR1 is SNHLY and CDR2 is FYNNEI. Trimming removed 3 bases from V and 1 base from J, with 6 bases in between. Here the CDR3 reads CASSDEQNTEAFF. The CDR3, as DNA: TGTGCCAGCAGTGATGAACAGAACACTGAAGCTTTCTTT.

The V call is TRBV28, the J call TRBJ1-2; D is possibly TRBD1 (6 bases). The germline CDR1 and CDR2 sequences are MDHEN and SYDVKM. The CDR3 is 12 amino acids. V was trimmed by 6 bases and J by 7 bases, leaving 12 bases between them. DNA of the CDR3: TGTGCCAGCAGATCCCAGGGGTCTGGCTACACCTTC. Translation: CASRSQGSGYTF.

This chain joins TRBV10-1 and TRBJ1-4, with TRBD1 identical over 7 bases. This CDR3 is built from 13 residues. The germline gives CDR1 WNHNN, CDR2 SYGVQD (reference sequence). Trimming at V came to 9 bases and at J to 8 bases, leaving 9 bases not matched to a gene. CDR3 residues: CARPGQAGEKLFF. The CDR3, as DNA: TGCGCCAGGCCCGGACAGGCAGGGGAAAAACTGTTTTTT.

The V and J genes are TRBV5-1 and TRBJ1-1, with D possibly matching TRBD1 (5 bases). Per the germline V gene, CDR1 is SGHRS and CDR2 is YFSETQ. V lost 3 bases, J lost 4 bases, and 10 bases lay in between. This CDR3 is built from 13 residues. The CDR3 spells CASSYGGSTEAFF. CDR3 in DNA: TGCGCCAGCAGCTATGGGGGGTCCACTGAAGCTTTCTTT.

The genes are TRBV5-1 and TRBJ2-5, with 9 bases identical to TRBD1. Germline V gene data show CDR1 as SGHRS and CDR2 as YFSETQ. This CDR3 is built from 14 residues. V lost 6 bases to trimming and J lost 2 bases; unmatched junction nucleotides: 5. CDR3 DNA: TGCGCCAGCAACTCACAGGGGGCGCAAGAGACCCAGTACTTC. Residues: CASNSQGAQETQYF.

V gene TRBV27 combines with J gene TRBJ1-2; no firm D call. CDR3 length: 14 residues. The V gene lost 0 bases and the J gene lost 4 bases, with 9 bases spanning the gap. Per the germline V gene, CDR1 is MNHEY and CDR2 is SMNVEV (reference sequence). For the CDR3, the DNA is TGTGCCAGCAGTTTATCGAAGAGTGCCTATGGCTACACCTTC. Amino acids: CASSLSKSAYGYTF.

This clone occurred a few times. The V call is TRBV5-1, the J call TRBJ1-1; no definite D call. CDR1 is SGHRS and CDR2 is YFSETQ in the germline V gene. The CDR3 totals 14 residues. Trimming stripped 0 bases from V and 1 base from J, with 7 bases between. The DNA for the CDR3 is TGCGCCAGCAGCTTGGTAGCGGAGAACACTGAAGCTTTCTTT. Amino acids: CASSLVAENTEAFF.

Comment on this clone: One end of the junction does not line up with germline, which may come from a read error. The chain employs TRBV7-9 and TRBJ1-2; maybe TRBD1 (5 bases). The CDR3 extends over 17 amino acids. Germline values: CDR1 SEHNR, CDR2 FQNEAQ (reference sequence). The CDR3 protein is CSSSPDGWARGRDGYTF. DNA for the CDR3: TGTTCCAGCAGCCCGGACGGGTGGGCTAGGGGCCGGGATGGCTACACCTTC.

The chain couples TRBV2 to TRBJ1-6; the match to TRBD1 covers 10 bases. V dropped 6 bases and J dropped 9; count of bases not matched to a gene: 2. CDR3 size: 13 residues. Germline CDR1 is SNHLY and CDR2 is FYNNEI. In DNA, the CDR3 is TGTGCCAGCAGAGGGACAGGGGCTTCACCCCTCCACTTT. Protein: CASRGTGASPLHF.

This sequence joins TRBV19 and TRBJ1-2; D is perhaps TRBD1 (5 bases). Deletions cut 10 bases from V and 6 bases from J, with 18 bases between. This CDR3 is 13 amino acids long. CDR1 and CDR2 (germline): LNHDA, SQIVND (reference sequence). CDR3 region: CATRLGGEHGYTF. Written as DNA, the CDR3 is TGTGCCACTCGGCTGGGGGGGGAACATGGCTACACCTTC.

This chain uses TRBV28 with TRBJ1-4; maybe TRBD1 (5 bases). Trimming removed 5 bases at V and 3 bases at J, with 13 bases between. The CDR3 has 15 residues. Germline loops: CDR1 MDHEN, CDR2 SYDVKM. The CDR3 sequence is CASSGEGLANEKLFF. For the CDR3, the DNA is TGTGCCAGCAGTGGGGAGGGGCTGGCTAATGAAAAACTGTTTTTT.

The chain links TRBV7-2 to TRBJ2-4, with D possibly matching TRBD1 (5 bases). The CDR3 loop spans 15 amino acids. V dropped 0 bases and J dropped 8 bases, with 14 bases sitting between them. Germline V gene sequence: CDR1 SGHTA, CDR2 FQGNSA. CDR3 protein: CASSLAGRGRDIQYF. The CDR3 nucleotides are TGTGCCAGCAGCTTAGCGGGAAGGGGAAGGGACATTCAGTACTTC.

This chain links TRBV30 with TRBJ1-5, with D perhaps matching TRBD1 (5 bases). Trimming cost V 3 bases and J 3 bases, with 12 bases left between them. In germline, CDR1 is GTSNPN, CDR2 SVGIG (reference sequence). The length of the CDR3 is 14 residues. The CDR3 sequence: CAWRPGTLNQPQHF. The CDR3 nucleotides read TGTGCCTGGAGGCCCGGGACTCTCAATCAGCCCCAGCATTTT.

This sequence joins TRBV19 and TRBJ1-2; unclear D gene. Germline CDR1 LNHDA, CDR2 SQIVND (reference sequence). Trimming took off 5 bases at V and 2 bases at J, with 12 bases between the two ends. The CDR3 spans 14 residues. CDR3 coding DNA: TGTGCCAGTAGTGACGGACTGAAAAACTATGGCTACACCTTC. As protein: CASSDGLKNYGYTF.

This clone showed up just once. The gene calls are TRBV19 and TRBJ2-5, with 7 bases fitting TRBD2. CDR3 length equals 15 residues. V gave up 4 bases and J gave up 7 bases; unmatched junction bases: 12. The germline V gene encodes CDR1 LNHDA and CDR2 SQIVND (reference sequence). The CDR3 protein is CASSTSGEGGRTQYF. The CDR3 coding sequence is TGTGCCAGTAGTACATCGGGGGAGGGAGGGCGGACCCAGTACTTC.

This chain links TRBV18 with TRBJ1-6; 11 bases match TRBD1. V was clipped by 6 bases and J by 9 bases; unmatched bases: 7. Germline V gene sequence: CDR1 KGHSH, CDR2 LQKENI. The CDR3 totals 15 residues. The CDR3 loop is CASSPGQGGVSPLHF. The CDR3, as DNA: TGTGCCAGCTCGCCGGGACAGGGGGGTGTTTCACCCCTCCACTTT. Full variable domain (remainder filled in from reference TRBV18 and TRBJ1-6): NAGVMQNPRHLVRRRGQEARLRCSPMKGHSHVYWYRQLPEEGLKFMVYLQKENIIDESGMPKERFSAEFPKEGPSILRIQQVVRGDSAAYFCASSPGQGGVSPLHFGNGTRLTVT.

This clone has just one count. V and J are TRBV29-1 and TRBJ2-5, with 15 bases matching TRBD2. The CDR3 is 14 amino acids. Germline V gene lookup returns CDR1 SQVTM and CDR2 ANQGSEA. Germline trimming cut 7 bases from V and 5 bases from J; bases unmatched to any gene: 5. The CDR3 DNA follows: TGCAGCGGGACTAGCGGGAGGGCCGATGAGACCCAGTACTTC. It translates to CSGTSGRADETQYF.